This is a list of T cell receptor beta chains from one sample in a study of cytomegalovirus exposure and HLA in healthy donors. Data came from immunoSEQ multiplex PCR; TCRdb stores just in-frame clones and leaves some out. This sample has under 130,000 clones, with over 65% found just once. Sample: PBMCs. Receptors originate from a man aged 35 to 55 in good health and CMV-seropositive. The CDR3 runs from the conserved cysteine through the conserved F or W. A clone size is listed for some rows: how often the clone was seen (once, few, many), or a class if it is expanded.

j_call v_call clone_size cdr3_aa
TRBJ2-7 TRBV4-1 NA CASSQAPTGYEQYF
TRBJ2-3 TRBV27 NA CASSPRAGDTQYF
TRBJ2-1 TRBV7-8 NA CASSWGKGQGPMSSYNEQFF
TRBJ2-7 TRBV27 NA CASSLEGSYEQYF
TRBJ2-7 TRBV5-4 NA CASRPGLAGPTYEQYF
TRBJ2-1 TRBV19 NA CASSIAPSGSHNEQFF
TRBJ1-1 TRBV2 NA CASSGTGGYGTEAFF
TRBJ2-7 TRBV5-6 NA CASSLTGTGGGEQYF
TRBJ2-7 TRBV5-8 NA CASSLVTNYEQYF
TRBJ1-1 TRBV5-1 once CASSFQGADTEAFF
TRBJ2-5 TRBV30 few CAWSAPGQETQYF
TRBJ2-7 TRBV27 NA CASSRGQGGWSSYEQYF
TRBJ2-1 TRBV6-1 few CASSELASGGYEQFF
TRBJ1-1 TRBV7-9 NA CASSDTGLLAGTEAFF
TRBJ2-6 TRBV5-1 NA CASSPGPRGGANVLTF
TRBJ1-5 TRBV2 NA CASRGGTSNQPQHF
TRBJ2-7 TRBV2 few CASSGTSRRQYF
TRBJ2-2 TRBV7-6 NA CASSSGIPHPNTGELFF
TRBJ2-7 TRBV28 NA CASSLWSGTYEQYF
TRBJ1-1 TRBV28 NA CASSPAGRGAEAFF
TRBJ2-2 TRBV4-2 few CASSPRDRVNTGELFF
TRBJ2-1 TRBV9 NA CASSVVLSSYNEQFF
TRBJ2-1 TRBV5-1 NA CASSLDSGIGEQFF
TRBJ2-7 TRBV6-1 NA CASRTLSGSSYEQYF
TRBJ2-1 TRBV18 NA CASSPPNKNNEQFF
TRBJ1-4 TRBV30 NA CAWSVGGKEKLFF
TRBJ1-2 TRBV18 NA CASSRTGDGYTF
TRBJ2-1 TRBV7-8 NA CASSLTGNGEQFF
TRBJ1-6 TRBV4-3 NA CASSEHRGSPLHF
TRBJ2-1 TRBV6-4 once CASSVAAPGQGDYEQFF
TRBJ2-7 TRBV7-9 NA CASSARGGSAYEQYF
TRBJ1-2 TRBV9 NA CASSARALGYTF
TRBJ1-2 TRBV7-3 NA CASSVSGEYGGYTF
TRBJ1-1 TRBV29-1 NA CSVGEGARFSMNTEAFF
TRBJ2-7 TRBV7-2 NA CASSFRTGEPYEQYF
TRBJ2-1 TRBV2 NA CASSRTGTRDEQFF
TRBJ1-1 TRBV28 NA CASSPRPTEAFF
TRBJ2-3 TRBV4-3 NA CASSPGAGGPDTQYF
TRBJ2-7 TRBV6-1 NA CASTRQGREPYEQYF